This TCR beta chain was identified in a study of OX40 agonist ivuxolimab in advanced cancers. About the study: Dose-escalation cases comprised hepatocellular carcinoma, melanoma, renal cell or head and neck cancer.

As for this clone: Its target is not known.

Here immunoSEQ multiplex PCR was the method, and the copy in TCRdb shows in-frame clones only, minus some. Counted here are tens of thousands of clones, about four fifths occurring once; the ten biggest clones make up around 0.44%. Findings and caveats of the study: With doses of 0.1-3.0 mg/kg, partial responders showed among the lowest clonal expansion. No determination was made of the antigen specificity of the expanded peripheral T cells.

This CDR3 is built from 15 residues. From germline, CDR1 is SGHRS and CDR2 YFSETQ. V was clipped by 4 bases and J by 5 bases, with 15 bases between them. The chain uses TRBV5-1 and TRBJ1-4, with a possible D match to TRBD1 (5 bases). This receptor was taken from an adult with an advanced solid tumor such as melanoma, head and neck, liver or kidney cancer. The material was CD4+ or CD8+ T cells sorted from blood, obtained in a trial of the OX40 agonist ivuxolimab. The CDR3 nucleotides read TGCGCCAGCAGCATTGGATCCGGGGGAAATGAAAAACTGTTTTTT. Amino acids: CASSIGSGGNEKLFF.